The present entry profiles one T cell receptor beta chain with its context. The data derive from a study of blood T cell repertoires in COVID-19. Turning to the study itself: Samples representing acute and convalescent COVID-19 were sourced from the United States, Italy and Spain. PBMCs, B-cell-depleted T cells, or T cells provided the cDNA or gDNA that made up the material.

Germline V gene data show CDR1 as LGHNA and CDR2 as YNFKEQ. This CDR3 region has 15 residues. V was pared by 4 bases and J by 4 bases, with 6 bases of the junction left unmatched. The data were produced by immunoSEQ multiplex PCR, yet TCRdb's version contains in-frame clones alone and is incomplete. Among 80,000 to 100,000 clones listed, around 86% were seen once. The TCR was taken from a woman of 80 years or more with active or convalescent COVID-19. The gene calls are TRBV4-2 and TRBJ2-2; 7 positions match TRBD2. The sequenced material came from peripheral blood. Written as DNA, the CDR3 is TGTGCCAGCAGCCGGGGGGGAACGTCCACCGGGGAGCTGTTTTTT. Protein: CASSRGGTSTGELFF.